This T cell receptor beta chain stems from a study of blood T cell repertoires in COVID-19. The wider study: T cells, B-cell-depleted T cells, or PBMCs provided the cDNA or gDNA that served as material.

This clone showed up just once. As processed by the authors: Amplified reference gene primers provided the basis for estimating nucleated cell counts. Assay: immunoSEQ multiplex PCR; the TCRdb copy retains only in-frame clones and omits some. D and trimming come from the DNA, and the V and J calls and clone size come from that table. This table holds tens of thousands of clones, around 82% found once. Those enrolled in Seattle joined during active infection and were followed longitudinally afterward. The CDR3 runs to 17 residues. Germline CDR1 and CDR2: WNHNN and SYGVQD (reference sequence). Between the trimmed V and J ends, which lost 7 bases and 3 bases, there was a span of 25 bases.

The chain recombines TRBV10-1 with TRBJ2-7, with a tentative D call TRBD2 (5 bases). The clonotype comes from a woman aged 80 or older with COVID-19, enrolled during active disease. Sequenced sample: peripheral blood. CDR3 region: CASMGWRGRRFSYEQYF. CDR3 in DNA: TGCGCCAGCATGGGATGGCGCGGACGGAGGTTTAGCTACGAGCAGTACTTC.